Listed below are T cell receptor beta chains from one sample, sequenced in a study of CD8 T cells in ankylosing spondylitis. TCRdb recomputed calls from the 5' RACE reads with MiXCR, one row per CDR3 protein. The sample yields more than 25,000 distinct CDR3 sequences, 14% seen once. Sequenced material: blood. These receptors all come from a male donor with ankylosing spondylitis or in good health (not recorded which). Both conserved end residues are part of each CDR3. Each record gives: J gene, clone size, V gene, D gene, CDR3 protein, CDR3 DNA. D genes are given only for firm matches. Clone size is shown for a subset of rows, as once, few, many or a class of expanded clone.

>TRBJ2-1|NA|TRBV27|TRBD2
CASSLRLAGVGEQFF
TGTGCCAGCAGCCTAAGACTAGCGGGAGTCGGTGAGCAGTTCTTC
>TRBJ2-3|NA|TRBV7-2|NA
CASSRSGTRTDTQYF
TGTGCCAGCAGTCGGTCGGGGACTCGCACAGATACGCAGTATTTT
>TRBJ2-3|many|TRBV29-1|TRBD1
CSVSRDRTTDTQYF
TGCAGCGTCAGCCGGGACAGAACCACAGATACGCAGTATTTT
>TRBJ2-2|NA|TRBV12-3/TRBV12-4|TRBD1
CASSLGTAAGELFF
TGTGCCAGCAGCCTCGGGACAGCCGCCGGGGAGCTGTTTTTT
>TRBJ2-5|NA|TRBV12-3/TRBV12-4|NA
CASSLRQKETQYF
TGTGCCAGCAGTTTGAGACAGAAAGAGACCCAGTACTTC
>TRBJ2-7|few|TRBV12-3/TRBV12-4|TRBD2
CASSSQGLASHEQYF
TGTGCCAGCAGTAGCCAGGGACTAGCGTCCCACGAGCAGTACTTC
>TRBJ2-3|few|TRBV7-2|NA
CASSFRGDTQYF
TGTGCCAGCAGCTTCAGGGGAGATACGCAGTATTTT
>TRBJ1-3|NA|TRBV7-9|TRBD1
CASSRDSASSGNTIYF
TGTGCCAGCAGCCGGGACAGTGCTAGCTCTGGAAACACCATATATTTT
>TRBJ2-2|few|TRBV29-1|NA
CSVGRPDKSNTGELFF
TGCAGCGTTGGGCGACCTGATAAGTCTAACACCGGGGAGCTGTTTTTT
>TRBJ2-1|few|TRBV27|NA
CVTTGSAYNEQFF
TGTGTAACCACAGGGTCAGCCTACAATGAGCAGTTCTTC
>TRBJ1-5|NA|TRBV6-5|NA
CASTEHAGNQPQHF
TGTGCCAGCACCGAACATGCGGGCAATCAGCCCCAGCATTTT
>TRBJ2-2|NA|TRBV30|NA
CAWTTGTPNTGELFF
TGTGCCTGGACCACCGGGACACCGAACACCGGGGAGCTGTTTTTT
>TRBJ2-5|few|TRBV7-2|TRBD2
CASSRLAETQYF
TGTGCCAGCAGCAGACTAGCGGAGACCCAGTACTTC
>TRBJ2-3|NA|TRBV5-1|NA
CASRGSTDTQYF
TGCGCCAGCAGGGGTAGCACAGATACGCAGTATTTT
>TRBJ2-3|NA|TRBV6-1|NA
CASSEMWTDTQYF
TGTGCCAGCAGTGAAATGTGGACAGATACGCAGTATTTT
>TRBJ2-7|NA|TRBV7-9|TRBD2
CASSLTGRAYEQYF
TGTGCCAGCAGCTTAACCGGGAGGGCGTACGAGCAGTACTTC
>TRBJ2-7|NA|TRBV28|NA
CASSPQRLRYEQYF
TGTGCCAGCAGTCCCCAAAGGCTTCGGTACGAGCAGTACTTC
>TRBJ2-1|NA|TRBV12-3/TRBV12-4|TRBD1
CASSGQGVNNEQFF
TGTGCCAGCAGCGGACAGGGGGTTAACAATGAGCAGTTCTTC
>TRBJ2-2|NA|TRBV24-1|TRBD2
CATSEGGRLTGELFF
TGTGCCACCAGTGAGGGGGGGAGGCTCACCGGGGAGCTGTTTTTT
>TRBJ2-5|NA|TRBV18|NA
CASSPQKQGGETQYF
TGTGCCAGCTCACCCCAAAAACAGGGTGGCGAGACCCAGTACTTC
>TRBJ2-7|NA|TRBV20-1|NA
CSARSSTRYEQYF
TGCAGTGCTAGATCGTCCACCCGCTACGAGCAGTACTTC
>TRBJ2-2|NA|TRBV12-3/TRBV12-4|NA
CASRGPGGGLFF
TGTGCCAGCAGGGGACCCGGGGGAGGACTGTTTTTT